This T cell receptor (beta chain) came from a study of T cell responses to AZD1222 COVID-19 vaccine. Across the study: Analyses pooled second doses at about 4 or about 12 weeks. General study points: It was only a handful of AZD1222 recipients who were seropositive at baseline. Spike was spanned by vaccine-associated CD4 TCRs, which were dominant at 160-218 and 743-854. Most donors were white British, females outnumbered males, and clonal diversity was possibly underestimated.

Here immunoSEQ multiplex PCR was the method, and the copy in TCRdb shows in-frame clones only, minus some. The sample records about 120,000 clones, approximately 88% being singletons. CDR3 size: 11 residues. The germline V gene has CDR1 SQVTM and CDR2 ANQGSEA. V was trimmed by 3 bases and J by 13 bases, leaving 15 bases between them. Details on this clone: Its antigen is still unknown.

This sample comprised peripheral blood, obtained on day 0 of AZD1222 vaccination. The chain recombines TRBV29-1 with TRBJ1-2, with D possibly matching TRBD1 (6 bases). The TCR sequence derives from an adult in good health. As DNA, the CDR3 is TGCAGCGTTGATGGACAGCCCATAGGCACCTTC. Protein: CSVDGQPIGTF.